This TCR beta chain originates from a study of cytomegalovirus exposure and HLA in healthy donors. Study-wide findings and caveats: In a later analysis, at a false discovery rate of 0.05, about 15,000 TCR beta sequences were associated with HLA alleles.

PCR was performed using 60 Vbeta and 13 Jbeta primers. TCRdb's table, derived via immunoSEQ multiplex PCR, lists solely in-frame clones and lacks some. The data hold about 140,000 clones, with over 70% observed a single time. This CDR3 comprises 12 residues. Germline CDR1 and CDR2: MNHEY and SVGAGI. V lost 10 bases and J 4 bases, leaving 14 bases between the germline ends. Turning to this clone: Its target is unknown.

Sample: PBMCs. The genes are TRBV6-5 and TRBJ2-7; tentative D call: TRBD2 (6 bases). This clonotype originated in a man between 40 and 49 years old in good health and CMV-seropositive. CDR3 nucleotide sequence: TGTGCCACCCGGACTACCACTTACGAGCAGTACTTC. This encodes CATRTTTYEQYF.